This TCR beta chain was identified in a study of B cell selection in AIRE deficiency (dated by TCRdb to between 2019 and 2020). Context from the whole study: TCRbeta repertoires of sorted blood CD4+ conventional T cells and regulatory T cells were compared between AIRE-deficient patients and healthy controls. The TCR-sequenced cohort comprised about five AIRE-deficient APECED patients and about five healthy control donors. General study outcomes and caveats: CDR3s were shorter in shared Treg sequences, reflecting a bias toward rearrangements that have few non-templated nucleotide insertions. In terms of TCRBV gene usage, CDR3 length and TCR diversity, Tconv and Treg cells from AIRE-deficient patients looked similar to Tconv and Treg cells from healthy donors. Roughly 30% of the Treg TCRbeta sequences shared among healthy donors were detected in patient Tconv cells, suggesting that Treg-biased clones are diverted into the Tconv compartment. Among approximately 3,400 shared Treg TCRbeta sequences, about 33% were shared exclusively by healthy donors and approximately 9% exclusively by patients, which suggests that Treg selection is less efficient in the absence of AIRE. Only TCRbeta chains were sequenced, and approximately 40% of shared healthy-donor Treg sequences were also present in healthy Tconv cells, possibly due to differing TCRalpha chains.

The immunoSEQ platform was used for TCRbeta chain sequencing. Regarding the original processing steps: Around 55,000 distinct TCRbeta sequences from patients and 9.56x10^4 from healthy donors were obtained from pooled Treg repertoires. Treg TCRbeta sequences shared by two or more individuals were defined as public, and these public Treg TCRbeta sequences were subsequently searched for in Tconv repertoires. Differences between groups were assessed using Mann-Whitney U tests with Bonferroni-Dunn correction in GraphPad Prism 7.03. What TCRdb holds here is the immuneACCESS table cut down to in-frame rearrangements. Part of the clones is not present; checked against another copy, under half of the missing clones reflect an unresolved V gene, and the others are unexplained. The D gene and trimming were derived from the DNA, and the V and J assignments and clone size from that table. The sample table records tens of thousands of clones; approximately 91% of these occur just once. The top ten constitute about 1.5% of the sample.

Including the terminal cysteine and phenylalanine, the CDR3 comprises 14 residues. The only DNA kept is the CDR3, 42 bases in frame from the first base. V drops 0 bases and J drops 2 bases, leaving 9 bases in between. The germline V gene provides CDR1 SGHRS and CDR2 YFSETQ. Worth noting for this clone: Its antigen remains undetermined. No base-level quality is on record; no much larger clone is a single base apart.

For sorting, regulatory T cells were defined as CD4+CD25hiCD127low/negative cells. The control samples were obtained from healthy donors who were not related to the patients. Sorting of Tconv and Treg cells intended for TCRbeta sequencing was performed on a FACSAria flow cytometer. Sorted cells were collected into 5-ml round-bottom polystyrene tubes, and dry cell pellets were frozen at -80°C before sequencing. The receptor's source is a human donor in good health. Sequencing was done on a sample of CD4+CD25+ Tregs sorted from PBMCs. Recombination joined TRBV5-1 with TRBJ2-7; the D assignment is uncertain and may be TRBD1 or TRBD2, with 6 bases supporting each. The nucleotide sequence is given as TGCGCCAGCAGCTTGGCGGGGGCTCCCTACGAGCAGTACTTC. This sequence encodes CASSLAGAPYEQYF.